This TCR beta chain was identified during a study of cytomegalovirus exposure and HLA in healthy donors. V was cut by 1 base and J by 8 bases, with 11 bases left in between. CDR3 length: 13 amino acids. Germline CDR1 is SEHNR and CDR2 is FQNEAQ (reference sequence). In the PCR, 60 Vbeta and 13 Jbeta primers were used. The assay was immunoSEQ multiplex PCR, and TCRdb's table has in-frame clones only and misses some. The sample lists just under 250,000 clones, more than 75% seen once, with approximately 5.3% in the top ten. Material for sequencing was PBMCs. The clonotype originates from a middle-aged woman in good health and CMV-seropositive. The genes are TRBV7-9 and TRBJ1-2; D may be TRBD1 (6 bases). CDR3 in DNA: TGTGCCAGCAGCTTAGGGGGGCACGGGGGCTACACCTTC. Residues: CASSLGGHGGYTF.